A selection of T cell receptor beta chains follows, all from one sample in a study of T cell changes during pregnancy in multiple sclerosis. The protocol was immunoSEQ multiplex PCR, while the TCRdb copy is restricted to in-frame clones and leaves out a portion. Among 30,000 to 45,000 clones listed, around nine tenths were seen once. The sequencing here drew on peripheral blood, taken before pregnancy. These TCRs come from a female donor with multiple sclerosis, enrolled in a pregnancy study. Both conserved end residues are part of each CDR3. Each record gives: D gene, V gene, clone size, J gene, CDR3 length, CDR3 DNA, CDR3 protein. D genes are given only for firm matches. Where a row states a size, it is once, few, many or the class of an expanded clone; other rows omit it.

-	TRBV4-3	-	TRBJ1-5	14	TGCGCCAGCAGCCAAGGGGTTGGGCTGGGGCCCCAGCATTTT	CASSQGVGLGPQHF
-	TRBV2	-	TRBJ2-2	15	TGTGCCAGCAGTGAAGGGGCTGCGAACACCGGGGAGCTGTTTTTT	CASSEGAANTGELFF
TRBD1	TRBV2	-	TRBJ2-5	15	TGTGCCAGCACCAGAAATGACAGGGAGCAAGAGACCCAGTACTTC	CASTRNDREQETQYF
-	TRBV29-1	once	TRBJ2-3	16	TGCAGCGTGGAAGGGGGGCCGGGTAGCGGCACAGATACGCAGTATTTT	CSVEGGPGSGTDTQYF
TRBD2	TRBV4-3	-	TRBJ2-3	17	TGCGCCAGCAGCCAAGATTTGGCTAGCGGCGGTCCAGATACGCAGTATTTT	CASSQDLASGGPDTQYF
-	TRBV6-6	-	TRBJ2-2	15	TGTGCCAGCAGTTACGCCGGCCCCACTAGCGGGGAGCTGTTTTTT	CASSYAGPTSGELFF
TRBD1	TRBV11-2	-	TRBJ1-4	17	TGTGCCAGCAGCTTAAGGGACAGGGTTGGTGCTAATGAAAAACTGTTTTTT	CASSLRDRVGANEKLFF
-	TRBV7-9	-	TRBJ2-5	14	TGTGCCAGCATCCCTCGGGACTCCCAAGAGACCCAGTACTTC	CASIPRDSQETQYF
TRBD2	TRBV13	-	TRBJ2-4	13	TGTGCCAGCAGCTTAGCTGGGGGGGACATTCAGTACTTC	CASSLAGGDIQYF
-	TRBV6-6	-	TRBJ1-1	13	TGTGCCAGCAGAGTACAGGGGAACACTGAAGCTTTCTTT	CASRVQGNTEAFF
TRBD2	TRBV11-2	-	TRBJ2-2	16	TGTGCCAGCAGCTCCGGGGGGGGAGCAAGGACTGGGGAGCTGTTTTTT	CASSSGGGARTGELFF
TRBD1	TRBV9	-	TRBJ1-2	13	TGTGCCAGCAGCGCACTGACAGGGCTTGGCTACACCTTC	CASSALTGLGYTF
-	TRBV4-3	-	TRBJ1-1	17	TGCGCCAGCAGCCAAGATGTCGGGGGAAGGGTGAACACTGAAGCTTTCTTT	CASSQDVGGRVNTEAFF
TRBD2	TRBV6-5	once	TRBJ2-7	15	TGTGCCAGCAGTTACAAGACTAGCGGGGCTTACGAGCAGTACTTC	CASSYKTSGAYEQYF
TRBD2	TRBV4-3	-	TRBJ2-1	16	TGCGCCAGCAGCCTTTCGAGCGGGAACGAGGGCAATGAGCAGTTCTTC	CASSLSSGNEGNEQFF
-	TRBV23-1	-	TRBJ2-1	17	TGCGCCAGCAGTCAATCTTGGTGGGGCTACCCCAGGAATGAGCAGTTCTTC	CASSQSWWGYPRNEQFF
-	TRBV19	-	TRBJ1-2	16	TGTGCCAGTACCCCAGGGTGGGGGCTGCTTAACTATGGCTACACCTTC	CASTPGWGLLNYGYTF
-	TRBV1	-	TRBJ2-3	18	TGCACCAGCAGCCACCCCGGACTAGCGGGCGGAGCTACAGATACGCAGTATTTT	CTSSHPGLAGGATDTQYF
-	TRBV7-2	-	TRBJ2-5	13	TGTGCCAGCAGCTTTTCTAGACAAGAGACCCAGTACTTC	CASSFSRQETQYF
-	TRBV2	-	TRBJ2-5	13	TGTGCCAGCAGCCCCCTAGCAGTAGAGACCCAGTACTTC	CASSPLAVETQYF
TRBD1	TRBV27	-	TRBJ1-1	19	TGTGCCAGCAGTTCCCGAAAGGGACAGGGGGCCGGCGTAGGCACTGAAGCTTTCTTT	CASSSRKGQGAGVGTEAFF
-	TRBV6-1	-	TRBJ1-2	14	TGTGCCAGCAGTGAAGGGGCAGGGAGGGGTGGCTACACCTTC	CASSEGAGRGGYTF
-	TRBV9	-	TRBJ2-1	14	TGTGCCAGCAGCGTAGACAGCTCCTACAATGAGCAGTTCTTC	CASSVDSSYNEQFF
TRBD1	TRBV19	-	TRBJ2-7	13	TGTGCCACTAAGGTACAGGGGTCTGTCGAGCAGTACTTC	CATKVQGSVEQYF
TRBD1	TRBV27	-	TRBJ2-7	12	TGTGCCACCCGGGACAGTCGCTACGAGCAGTACTTC	CATRDSRYEQYF
TRBD2	TRBV6-6	-	TRBJ2-7	14	TGTGCCAGCAGACAAGCGGGACCAACCTACGAGCAGTACTTC	CASRQAGPTYEQYF
-	TRBV6-5	-	TRBJ1-2	13	TGTGCCAGCAGTTACGACCGGGTCGGTGGCTACACCTTC	CASSYDRVGGYTF
TRBD1	TRBV19	-	TRBJ1-1	15	TGTGCCAGTAGTGCACGCAGGGGGCGCGGGACTGAAGCTTTCTTT	CASSARRGRGTEAFF
-	TRBV9	-	TRBJ1-3	17	TGTGCCAGCAGCGTAGAGGCCGCAGGGAAGTCTGGAAACACCATATATTTT	CASSVEAAGKSGNTIYF
-	TRBV28	-	TRBJ1-1	18	TGTGCCAGCAGTTTCGTCCTCCAGGGGAGGGGAAGCGAAACTGAAGCTTTCTTT	CASSFVLQGRGSETEAFF
TRBD1	TRBV25-1	-	TRBJ2-7	16	TGTGCCAGCAGTGATTTAGTTTGGCAGGGGGTAGGCGAGCAGTACTTC	CASSDLVWQGVGEQYF
TRBD2	TRBV7-6	-	TRBJ2-5	16	TGTGCCAGCAGCCCCCTCGCGGGAGTAGATGGAGAGACCCAGTACTTC	CASSPLAGVDGETQYF
-	TRBV19	-	TRBJ2-5	15	TGTGCCAGTAGTATGGGGGGAGCGGATCGAGAGACCCAGTACTTC	CASSMGGADRETQYF
TRBD2	TRBV7-8	-	TRBJ2-1	16	TGTGCCAGCAGCATAGAGGGACTAAACTCCTACAATGAGCAGTTCTTC	CASSIEGLNSYNEQFF
-	TRBV6-5	-	TRBJ1-1	14	TGTGCCAGCAGTTACTCGAAGTCCGGGTCTGAAGCTTTCTTT	CASSYSKSGSEAFF
TRBD1	TRBV6-5	-	TRBJ1-2	14	TGTGCCAGCAGCTCCTTGGACAGGGTCTATGGCTACACCTTC	CASSSLDRVYGYTF
-	TRBV6-6	-	TRBJ2-7	14	TGTGCCAGCAGTTACTCGGGCGATACCTACGAGCAGTACTTC	CASSYSGDTYEQYF
TRBD1	TRBV30	-	TRBJ2-1	14	TGTGCCACCGAAGGACAGGGGGCTCGGAATGAGCAGTTCTTC	CATEGQGARNEQFF
-	TRBV21-1	-	TRBJ2-1	16	TGTGCCAGCAGCAGAGTAAGCGGGAGGGCCTATAATGAGCAGTTCTTC	CASSRVSGRAYNEQFF
TRBD1	TRBV18	-	TRBJ2-1	17	TGTGCCAGCTCACCACCAGTACGGGACAGAGTATACAATGAGCAGTTCTTC	CASSPPVRDRVYNEQFF
TRBD1	TRBV10-3	once	TRBJ2-7	13	TGTGCCATCAACCGGGACAGAATCTACGAGCAGTACTTC	CAINRDRIYEQYF
TRBD1	TRBV27	-	TRBJ2-2	17	TGTGCCAGCGGTTGGGACAGGGCCCCTATGGGGGGCGGGGAGCTGTTTTTT	CASGWDRAPMGGGELFF
-	TRBV2	-	TRBJ2-7	15	TGTGCCAGCAGTGAAGGCCACAGTAACTCCTACGAGCAGTACTTC	CASSEGHSNSYEQYF
TRBD2	TRBV7-2	-	TRBJ2-7	14	TGTGCCAGCAGCTTAGAGCGGGGGACCTACGAGCAGTACTTC	CASSLERGTYEQYF
-	TRBV30	-	TRBJ1-3	17	TGTGCCTGGAGCCCCTGGGGGCAGGGTCACTCTGGAAACACCATATATTTT	CAWSPWGQGHSGNTIYF
-	TRBV5-6	once	TRBJ1-5	15	TGTGCCAGCAGCGTGGGGACATTTGACAATCAGCCCCAGCATTTT	CASSVGTFDNQPQHF
-	TRBV5-6	-	TRBJ2-5	12	TGTGCCAGCCGAGGTGTCGCGGAGACCCAGTACTTC	CASRGVAETQYF
-	TRBV15	-	TRBJ2-5	14	TGTGCCACCAGCAGAGATCGAGGTCGGGAGACCCAGTACTTC	CATSRDRGRETQYF
-	TRBV6-6	few	TRBJ2-3	16	TGTGCCAGCAGACCTTGGGGCAGCCCCAGCACAGATACGCAGTATTTT	CASRPWGSPSTDTQYF
TRBD1	TRBV7-2	few	TRBJ1-5	14	TGTGCCAGCAGCCGACAGGGAGGCAATCAGCCCCAGCATTTT	CASSRQGGNQPQHF
-	TRBV5-1	-	TRBJ2-6	17	TGCGCCAGCAGCTTGGCAGGGGAAAGCTCTGGGGCCAACGTCCTGACTTTC	CASSLAGESSGANVLTF
-	TRBV18	-	TRBJ2-1	17	TGTGCCAGCTCACCGGATCTGAGACTAGGATCCTACAATGAGCAGTTCTTC	CASSPDLRLGSYNEQFF
-	TRBV27	-	TRBJ2-7	12	TGTGCCAGCAGTTCGTACATGGAGGAGCAGTACTTC	CASSSYMEEQYF
TRBD1	TRBV25-1	-	TRBJ1-5	14	TGTGCCAGCAGTGTCGGACAGGGGGCCCAGCCCCAGCATTTT	CASSVGQGAQPQHF
-	TRBV5-1	-	TRBJ2-5	13	TGCGCCAGCAGCGCGAGCGGACGGGAGACCCAGTACTTC	CASSASGRETQYF
-	TRBV30	-	TRBJ1-2	12	TGTGCCTGGAGTGTCACAGCCCCCGGCTACACCTTC	CAWSVTAPGYTF
TRBD2	TRBV4-3	few	TRBJ2-1	16	TGCGCCAGCAGCCCATCTAGCGGGAACCCCTACAATGAGCAGTTCTTC	CASSPSSGNPYNEQFF
TRBD2	TRBV5-6	-	TRBJ2-1	17	TGTGCCAGCAGCAGAGGGACTAGCTTTTCCGGGAACAATGAGCAGTTCTTC	CASSRGTSFSGNNEQFF
TRBD2	TRBV11-2	-	TRBJ2-3	14	TGTGCCAGCAGCTTAGGCGGGAGTGCAGATACGCAGTATTTT	CASSLGGSADTQYF
TRBD1	TRBV7-9	-	TRBJ1-3	15	TGTGCCACTCGGGACAGGTTTATTTCGGGAAACACCATATATTTT	CATRDRFISGNTIYF